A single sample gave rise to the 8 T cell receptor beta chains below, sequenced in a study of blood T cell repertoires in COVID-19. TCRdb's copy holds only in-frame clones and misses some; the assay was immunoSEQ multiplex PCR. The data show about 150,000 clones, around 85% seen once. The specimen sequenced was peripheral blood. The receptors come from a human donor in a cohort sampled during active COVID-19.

The CDR3 coding sequence is TGTGCCAGCAGTTCCCGCGGGGCCGGGGACACTGAAGCTTTCTTT. Amino acid sequence: CASSSRGAGDTEAFF. The gene calls are TRBV27 and TRBJ1-1, with a weak D call TRBD1 (5 bases). CDR1 MNHEY and CDR2 SMNVEV come from the germline V gene (reference sequence). There are 15 residues in the CDR3. V was shortened by 4 bases and J by 3 bases, with 15 bases between the two germline ends.

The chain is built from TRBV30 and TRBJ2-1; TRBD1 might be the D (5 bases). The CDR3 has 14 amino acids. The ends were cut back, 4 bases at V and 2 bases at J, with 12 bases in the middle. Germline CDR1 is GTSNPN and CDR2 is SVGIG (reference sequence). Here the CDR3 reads CAWKDISAYNEQFF. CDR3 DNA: TGTGCCTGGAAGGACATATCTGCCTACAATGAGCAGTTCTTC. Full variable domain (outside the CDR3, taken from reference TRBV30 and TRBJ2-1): SQTIHQWPATLVQPVGSPLSLECTVEGTSNPNLYWYRQAAGRGLQLLFYSVGIGQISSEVPQNLSASRPQDRQFILSSKKLLLSDSGFYLCAWKDISAYNEQFFGPGTRLTVL.

The CDR3 DNA is TGTGCCAGCAGCGTAGGTTTCAATCCCGGAGCGGGACCAGAAAACATTCAGTACTTC. Protein sequence: CASSVGFNPGAGPENIQYF. The V gene is TRBV9, the J gene TRBJ2-4, with 7 nucleotides matching TRBD2. Germline CDR1 SGDLS, CDR2 YYNGEE. V shed 0 bases and J 5 bases; nucleotides not matched to a gene: 17. This CDR3 region has 19 residues.

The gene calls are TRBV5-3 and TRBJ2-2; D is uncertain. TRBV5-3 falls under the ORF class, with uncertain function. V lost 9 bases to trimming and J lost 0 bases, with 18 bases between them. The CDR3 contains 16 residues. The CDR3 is CATSPWSAANTGELFF. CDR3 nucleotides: TGTGCCACCTCACCGTGGTCCGCGGCGAACACCGGGGAGCTGTTTTTT.

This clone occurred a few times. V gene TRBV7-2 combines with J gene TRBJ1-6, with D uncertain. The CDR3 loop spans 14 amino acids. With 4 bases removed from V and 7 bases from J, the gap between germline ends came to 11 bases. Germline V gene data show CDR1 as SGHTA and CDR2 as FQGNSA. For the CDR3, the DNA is TGTGCCAGCAGCTCGGGGTGGAGGAATTCACCCCTCCACTTT. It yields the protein CASSSGWRNSPLHF.

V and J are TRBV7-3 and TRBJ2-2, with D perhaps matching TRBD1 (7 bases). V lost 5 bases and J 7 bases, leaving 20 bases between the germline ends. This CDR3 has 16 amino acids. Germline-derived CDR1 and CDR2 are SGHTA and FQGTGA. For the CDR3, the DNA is TGTGCCAGCAGCCCAGGGGGGCTAGAGCCCAGCGGGGAGCTGTTTTTT. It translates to CASSPGGLEPSGELFF.

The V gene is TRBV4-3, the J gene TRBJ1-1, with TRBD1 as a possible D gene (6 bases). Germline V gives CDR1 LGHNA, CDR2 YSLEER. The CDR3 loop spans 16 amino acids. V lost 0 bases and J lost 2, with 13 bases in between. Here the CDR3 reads CASSQDGTRDNTEAFF. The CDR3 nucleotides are TGCGCCAGCAGCCAAGATGGGACAAGGGATAACACTGAAGCTTTCTTT.

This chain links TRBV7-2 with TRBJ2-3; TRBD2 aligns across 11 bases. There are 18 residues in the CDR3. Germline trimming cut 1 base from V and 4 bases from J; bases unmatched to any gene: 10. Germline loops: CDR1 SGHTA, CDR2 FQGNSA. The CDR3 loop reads CASSLGPQLAGVPDTQYF. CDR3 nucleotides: TGTGCCAGCAGCTTAGGGCCCCAACTAGCGGGGGTACCAGATACGCAGTATTTT.